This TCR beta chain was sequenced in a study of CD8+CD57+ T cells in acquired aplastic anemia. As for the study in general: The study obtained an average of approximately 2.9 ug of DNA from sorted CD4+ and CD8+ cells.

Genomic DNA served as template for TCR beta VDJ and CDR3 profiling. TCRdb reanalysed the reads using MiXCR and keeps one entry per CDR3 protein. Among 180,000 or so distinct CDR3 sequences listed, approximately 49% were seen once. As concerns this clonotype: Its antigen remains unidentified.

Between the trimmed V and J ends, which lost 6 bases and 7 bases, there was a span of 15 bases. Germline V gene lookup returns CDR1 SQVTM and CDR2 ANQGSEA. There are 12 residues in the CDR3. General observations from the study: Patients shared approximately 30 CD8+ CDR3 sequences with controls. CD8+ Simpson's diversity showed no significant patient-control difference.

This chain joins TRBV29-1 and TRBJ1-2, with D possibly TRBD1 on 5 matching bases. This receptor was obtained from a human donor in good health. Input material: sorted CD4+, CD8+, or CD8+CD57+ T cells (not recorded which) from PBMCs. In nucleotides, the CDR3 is TGCAGCGTGGCGGGACGTTCGGGTGGCTACACCTTC. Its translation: CSVAGRSGGYTF.